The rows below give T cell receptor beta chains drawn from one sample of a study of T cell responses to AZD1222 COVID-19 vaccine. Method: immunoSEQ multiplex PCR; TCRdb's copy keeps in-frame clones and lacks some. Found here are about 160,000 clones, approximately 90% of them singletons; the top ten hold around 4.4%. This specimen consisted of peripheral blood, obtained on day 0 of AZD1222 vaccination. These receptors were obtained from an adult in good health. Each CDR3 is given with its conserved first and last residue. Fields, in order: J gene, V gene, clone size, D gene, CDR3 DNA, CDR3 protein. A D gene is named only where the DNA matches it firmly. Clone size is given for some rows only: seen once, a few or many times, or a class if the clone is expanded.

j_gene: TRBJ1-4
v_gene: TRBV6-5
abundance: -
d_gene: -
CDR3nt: TGTGCCAGCAGCTTCATACCAGTGGAAAAACTGTTTTTT
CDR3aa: CASSFIPVEKLFF

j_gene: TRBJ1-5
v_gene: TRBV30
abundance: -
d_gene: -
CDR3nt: TGTGCCTGGAGTGTAGCCACTTTCGGGCAGCCCCAGCATTTT
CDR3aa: CAWSVATFGQPQHF

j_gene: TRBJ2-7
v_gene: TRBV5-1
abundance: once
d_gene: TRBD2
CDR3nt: TGCGCCAGCAGCTTGCTCACTAGCGGCTACGAGCAGTACTTC
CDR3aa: CASSLLTSGYEQYF

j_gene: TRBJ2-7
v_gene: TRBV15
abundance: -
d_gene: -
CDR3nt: TGTGCCACCAGCAGAGAAGGTGTAACAGAGCAGTACTTC
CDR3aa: CATSREGVTEQYF

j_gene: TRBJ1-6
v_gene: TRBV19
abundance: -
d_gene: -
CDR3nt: TGTGCCAGGCGCGACTTTCCGGGCCTTCAGGGCTCCTATAATTCACCCCTCCACTTT
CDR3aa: CARRDFPGLQGSYNSPLHF

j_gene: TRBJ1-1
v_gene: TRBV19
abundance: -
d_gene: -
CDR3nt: TGTGCCAGTAGGACCCAGGGAGATAACACTGAAGCTTTCTTT
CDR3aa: CASRTQGDNTEAFF

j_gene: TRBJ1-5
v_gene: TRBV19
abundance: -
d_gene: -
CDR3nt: TGTGCCAGTAGTATAGATTTTAGGACACTTAATCAGCCCCAGCATTTT
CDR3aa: CASSIDFRTLNQPQHF

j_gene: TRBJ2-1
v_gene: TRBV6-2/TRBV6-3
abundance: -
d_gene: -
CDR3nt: TGTGCCAGCAGTTGGCGAGGGGGGTACAATGAGCAGTTCTTC
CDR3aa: CASSWRGGYNEQFF

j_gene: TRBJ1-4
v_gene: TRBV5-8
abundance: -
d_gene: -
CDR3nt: TGTGCCAGCAGCTTGGGGCATGGGCGGGGTCCTTCAACTAATGAAAAACTGTTTTTT
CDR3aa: CASSLGHGRGPSTNEKLFF

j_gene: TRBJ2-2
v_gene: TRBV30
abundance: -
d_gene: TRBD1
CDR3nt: TGTGCCTGGAGTGTCGGACAGGGAACCGGGGAGCTGTTTTTT
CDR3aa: CAWSVGQGTGELFF

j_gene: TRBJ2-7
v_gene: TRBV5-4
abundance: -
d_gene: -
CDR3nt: TGTGCCAGCAGTGATTACGGAGGCGAGCAGTACTTC
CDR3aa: CASSDYGGEQYF

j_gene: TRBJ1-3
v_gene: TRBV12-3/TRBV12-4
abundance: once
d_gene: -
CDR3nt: TGTGCCAGCAGTTTAGGGCAGCCAGGCACCATATATTTT
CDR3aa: CASSLGQPGTIYF

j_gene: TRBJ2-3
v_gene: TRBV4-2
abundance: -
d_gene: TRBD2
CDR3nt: TGTGCCAGCAGCCAAGATCTAAGACCAGCGGGAGGTTTGGGTGTAGGCACAGATACGCAGTATTTT
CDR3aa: CASSQDLRPAGGLGVGTDTQYF

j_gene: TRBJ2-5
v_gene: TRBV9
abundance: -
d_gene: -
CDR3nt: TGTGCCAGCAGCGTAGAGGGCTGGAACCAAGAGACCCAGTACTTC
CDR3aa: CASSVEGWNQETQYF

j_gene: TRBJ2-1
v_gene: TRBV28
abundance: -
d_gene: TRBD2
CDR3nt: TGTGCCAGCAGTTTAAGACTAGCGGGGATATCTTACAATGAGCAGTTCTTC
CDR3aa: CASSLRLAGISYNEQFF

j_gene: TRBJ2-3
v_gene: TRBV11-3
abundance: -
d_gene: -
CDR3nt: TGTGCCAGCAGCTTAGAGCTAGCCGAGGTGACGGATACGCAGTATTTT
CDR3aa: CASSLELAEVTDTQYF

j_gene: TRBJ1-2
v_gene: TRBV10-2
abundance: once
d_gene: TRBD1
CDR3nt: TGCGCCAGCAGTGATACCTTGGACAGGGTTGGCGGCTACACCTTC
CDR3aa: CASSDTLDRVGGYTF

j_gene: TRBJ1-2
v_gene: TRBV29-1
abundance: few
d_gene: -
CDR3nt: TGCAGCGTTAGGTCGGTCAGCCTTAACTATGGCTACACCTTC
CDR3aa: CSVRSVSLNYGYTF

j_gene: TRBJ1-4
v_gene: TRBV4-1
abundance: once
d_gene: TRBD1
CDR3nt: TGCGCCAGCAGCCACGACAGACAGGGGACAACTAATGAAAAACTGTTTTTT
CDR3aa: CASSHDRQGTTNEKLFF

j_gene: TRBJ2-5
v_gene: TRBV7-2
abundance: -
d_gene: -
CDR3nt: TGTGCCAGCAGCTTCGGGAGAGGGGAGACCCAGTACTTC
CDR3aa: CASSFGRGETQYF

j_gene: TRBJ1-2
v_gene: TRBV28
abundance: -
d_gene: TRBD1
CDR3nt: TGTGCCAGCAGACCGGGACAGGGTTCGTATGGCTACACCTTC
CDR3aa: CASRPGQGSYGYTF

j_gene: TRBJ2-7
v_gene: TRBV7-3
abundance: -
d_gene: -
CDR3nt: TGTGCCAGCAGCTTGGACGGCTCCTACGAGCAGTACTTC
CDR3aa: CASSLDGSYEQYF

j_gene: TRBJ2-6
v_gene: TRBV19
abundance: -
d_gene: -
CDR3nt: TGTGCCAGTAGTATACGCGGCATACCCTCTTCTGGGGCCAACGTCCTGACTTTC
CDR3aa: CASSIRGIPSSGANVLTF

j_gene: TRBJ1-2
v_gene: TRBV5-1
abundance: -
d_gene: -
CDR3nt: TGCGCCAGCAGCTCCGCGAGGGGCTATGGCTACACCTTC
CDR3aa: CASSSARGYGYTF

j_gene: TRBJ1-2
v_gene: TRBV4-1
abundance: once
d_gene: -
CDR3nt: TGCGCCAGCAGCCAGATGGACAGAATAAGGAATGGCTACACCTTC
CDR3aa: CASSQMDRIRNGYTF

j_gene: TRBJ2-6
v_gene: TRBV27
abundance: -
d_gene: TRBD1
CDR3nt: TGTGCCAGCAGTTTAAGGGGTCAGGGGGCCCTAGTCTCTGGGGCCAACGTCCTGACTTTC
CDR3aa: CASSLRGQGALVSGANVLTF

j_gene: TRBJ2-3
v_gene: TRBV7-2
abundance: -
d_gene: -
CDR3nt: TGTGCCAGCAGCTTAGTGATGGCGGGCCCTGGCACAGATACGCAGTATTTT
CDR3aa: CASSLVMAGPGTDTQYF

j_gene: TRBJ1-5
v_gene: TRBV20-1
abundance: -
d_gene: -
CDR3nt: TGCAGTGCTAGTCTTACAGGTCGCAATCAGCCCCAGCATTTT
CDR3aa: CSASLTGRNQPQHF

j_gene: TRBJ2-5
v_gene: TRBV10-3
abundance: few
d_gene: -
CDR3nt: TGTGCCATCAGTGATGTGTATCAAGAGACCCAGTACTTC
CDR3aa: CAISDVYQETQYF

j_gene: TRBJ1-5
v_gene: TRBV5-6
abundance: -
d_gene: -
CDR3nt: TGTGCCAGCAGCTTGTACGGCAGAAATCAGCCCCAGCATTTT
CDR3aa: CASSLYGRNQPQHF

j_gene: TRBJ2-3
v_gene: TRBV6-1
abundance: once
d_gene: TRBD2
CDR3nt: TGTGCCAGCAGTGCCTTGACTAGCGGTCCTAGCACAGATACGCAGTATTTT
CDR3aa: CASSALTSGPSTDTQYF

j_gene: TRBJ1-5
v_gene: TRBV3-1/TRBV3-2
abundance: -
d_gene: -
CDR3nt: TGTGCCAGCAGCCAAGGGGCAGACAATCAGCCCCAGCATTTT
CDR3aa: CASSQGADNQPQHF

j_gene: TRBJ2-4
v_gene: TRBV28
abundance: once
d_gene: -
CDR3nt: TGTGCCATTCAGGGGTTATCCAAAAACATTCAGTACTTC
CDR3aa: CAIQGLSKNIQYF

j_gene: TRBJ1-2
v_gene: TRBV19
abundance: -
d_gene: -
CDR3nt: TGTGCCAGTAGTCCACAGGGAACCTATGGCTACACCTTC
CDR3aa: CASSPQGTYGYTF

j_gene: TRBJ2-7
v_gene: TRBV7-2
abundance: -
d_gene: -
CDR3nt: TGTGCCAGCAGCCTGCGGGTGAGCTCCTACGAGCAGTACTTC
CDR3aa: CASSLRVSSYEQYF

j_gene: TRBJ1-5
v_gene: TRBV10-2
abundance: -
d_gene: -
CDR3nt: TGCGCCAGCAGTGTACAGGGCGGCAATCAGCCCCAGCATTTT
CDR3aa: CASSVQGGNQPQHF

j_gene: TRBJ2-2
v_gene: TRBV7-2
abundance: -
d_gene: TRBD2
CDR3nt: TGTGCCAGCCACCCGGGACTAGCGCAACAAGAGCTGTTTTTT
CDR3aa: CASHPGLAQQELFF

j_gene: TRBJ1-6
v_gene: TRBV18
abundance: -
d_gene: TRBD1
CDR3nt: TGTGCCAGCTCACCCGGGACAGGGGGACTTTCACCCCTCCACTTT
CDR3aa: CASSPGTGGLSPLHF

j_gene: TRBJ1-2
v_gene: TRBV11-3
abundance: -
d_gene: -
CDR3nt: TGTGCCAGCAGCTTAAGGGTCCCGGCTAACTATGGCTACACCTTC
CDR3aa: CASSLRVPANYGYTF

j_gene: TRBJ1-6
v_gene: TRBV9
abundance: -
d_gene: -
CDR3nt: TGTGCCAGCAGGAGGGACTATAATTCACCCCTCCACTTT
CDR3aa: CASRRDYNSPLHF

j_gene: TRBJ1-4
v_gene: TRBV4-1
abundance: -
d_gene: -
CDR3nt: TGCGCCAGCAGCGTCAGGGGACTGATGAATGAAAAACTGTTTTTT
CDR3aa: CASSVRGLMNEKLFF

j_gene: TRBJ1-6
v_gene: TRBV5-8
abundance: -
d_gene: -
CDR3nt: TGTGCCAGCAGCTTAAGCAGCAGGGCCAATTCACCCCTCCACTTT
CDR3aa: CASSLSSRANSPLHF

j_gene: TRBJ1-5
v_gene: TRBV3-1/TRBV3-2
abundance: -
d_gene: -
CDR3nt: TGTGCCAGCAGCCAAGGATTTACTAATAGCAATCAGCCCCAGCATTTT
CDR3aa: CASSQGFTNSNQPQHF

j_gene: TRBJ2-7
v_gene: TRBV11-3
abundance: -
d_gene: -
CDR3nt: TGTGCCAGCAGCTTAGGTTTTTCTGAGGACAGAAACTACGAGCAGTACTTC
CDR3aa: CASSLGFSEDRNYEQYF

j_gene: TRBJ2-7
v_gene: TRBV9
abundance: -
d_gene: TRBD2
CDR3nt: TGTGCCAGCAGCGTAGGACTAGCGGGGTACGAGCAGTACTTC
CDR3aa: CASSVGLAGYEQYF

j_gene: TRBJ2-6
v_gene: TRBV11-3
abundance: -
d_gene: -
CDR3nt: TGTGCCAGCAGCTCAAAGGGGTCCGGGGCCAACGTCCTGACTTTC
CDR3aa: CASSSKGSGANVLTF

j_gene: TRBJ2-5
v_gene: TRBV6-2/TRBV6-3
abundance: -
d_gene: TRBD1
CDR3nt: TGTGCCAGCAGCCGGCCGACAGGGGGAGAGACCCAGTACTTC
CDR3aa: CASSRPTGGETQYF

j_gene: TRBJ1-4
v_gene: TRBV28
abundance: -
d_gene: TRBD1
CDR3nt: TGTGCCAGCAGTTTATGGGGACAGGGCCTTGGTGAAAAACTGTTTTTT
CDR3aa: CASSLWGQGLGEKLFF

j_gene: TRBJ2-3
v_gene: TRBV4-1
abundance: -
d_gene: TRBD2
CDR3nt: TGCGCCAGCAGCCAAGAGGGGGCTAGCGGGAGAGCAGATACGCAGTATTTT
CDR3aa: CASSQEGASGRADTQYF

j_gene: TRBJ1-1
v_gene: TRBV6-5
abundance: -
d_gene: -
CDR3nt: TGTGCCAGCAGTTACTCGGCGGGCACTGAAGCTTTCTTT
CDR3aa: CASSYSAGTEAFF

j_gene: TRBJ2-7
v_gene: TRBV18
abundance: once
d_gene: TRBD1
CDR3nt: TGTGCCAGCTCACCCCTCCGGGGGACAGGCTCCTACGAGCAGTACTTC
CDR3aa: CASSPLRGTGSYEQYF

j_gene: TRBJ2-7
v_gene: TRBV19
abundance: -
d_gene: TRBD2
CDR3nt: TGTGCCAGTAGCGCCGGGACTAGCGGGAACTTCTACGAGCAGTACTTC
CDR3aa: CASSAGTSGNFYEQYF

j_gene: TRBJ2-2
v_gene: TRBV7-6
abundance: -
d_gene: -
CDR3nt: TGTGCCAGCAGCCCCCCGATGGGCCGGAACCTGGCTGGTGGGGAGCTGTTTTTT
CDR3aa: CASSPPMGRNLAGGELFF